This TCR beta chain was recorded in a study of blood T cell repertoires in COVID-19. For the study at large: T cells, B-cell-depleted T cells, or PBMCs provided the cDNA or gDNA that served as material.

The germline CDR1 and CDR2 sequences are MNHEY and SVGAGI. The CDR3 extends over 12 amino acids. The trim removed 8 bases at V and 8 bases at J, leaving 7 bases unmatched. In the original processing: Scientists estimated how many nucleated cells there were by amplifying reference gene primers. The table came from immunoSEQ multiplex PCR; TCRdb's copy has only in-frame clones and leaves some out. The V and J calls and the clone size are those of that table, but D and trimming were determined from the DNA. This sample has approximately 210,000 clones, with 70% to 90% found just once. The clonotype comes from a woman aged 40 to 50 with acute or convalescent COVID-19. The chain combines TRBV6-5 with TRBJ1-2, with 8 bases that match TRBD1. The sequenced sample was peripheral blood. DNA for the CDR3: TGTGCCAGCGGACAGGGACTTTGGGGCTACACCTTC. It codes for CASGQGLWGYTF.